This T cell receptor (beta chain) came from a study of regulatory T cells in long-lasting Graves disease. Regarding this clonotype: Its target is not known.

HTBI primers from iRepertoire and Arm-PCR of CDR3 regions yielded the TCR beta libraries. TCRdb analysed the multiplex PCR reads with MiXCR anew, one entry per CDR3 protein. The sample gives over 350,000 distinct CDR3 sequences, about 15% of which show up once; roughly 15% is in the top ten. The study's findings and limits: Less diverse TCR repertoires were seen in persistent Graves' patients than in newly diagnosed ones.

This CDR3 region has 18 residues. V was pared by 6 bases and J by 1 base, with 12 bases of the junction left unmatched. Sample time point: newly diagnosed GD, antithyroid drugs for less than 3 months. The authors made the TCR library using RNA they extracted from PBMCs. In Xi'an, China, an endocrinology department was the source of patients. These data were also reused for a study on T cells in Graves' hyperthyroidism and ophthalmopathy. From that report: TCR CDR3 underwent first-round RT-PCR with the HTBI primer set.

The genes are TRBV12-3 or TRBV12-4 and TRBJ2-1, with TRBD2 matching over 10 bases. The sequences come from peripheral blood mononuclear cells (PBMCs), collected at new diagnosis, from a patient treated with antithyroid drugs. This TCR came from a woman between 45 and 65 years old with Graves disease. CDR3 DNA sequence: TGTGCCAGCAGCCCCCAGGGACTAGCGACAGCTTCCTACAATGAGCAGTTCTTC. Its protein product is CASSPQGLATASYNEQFF.